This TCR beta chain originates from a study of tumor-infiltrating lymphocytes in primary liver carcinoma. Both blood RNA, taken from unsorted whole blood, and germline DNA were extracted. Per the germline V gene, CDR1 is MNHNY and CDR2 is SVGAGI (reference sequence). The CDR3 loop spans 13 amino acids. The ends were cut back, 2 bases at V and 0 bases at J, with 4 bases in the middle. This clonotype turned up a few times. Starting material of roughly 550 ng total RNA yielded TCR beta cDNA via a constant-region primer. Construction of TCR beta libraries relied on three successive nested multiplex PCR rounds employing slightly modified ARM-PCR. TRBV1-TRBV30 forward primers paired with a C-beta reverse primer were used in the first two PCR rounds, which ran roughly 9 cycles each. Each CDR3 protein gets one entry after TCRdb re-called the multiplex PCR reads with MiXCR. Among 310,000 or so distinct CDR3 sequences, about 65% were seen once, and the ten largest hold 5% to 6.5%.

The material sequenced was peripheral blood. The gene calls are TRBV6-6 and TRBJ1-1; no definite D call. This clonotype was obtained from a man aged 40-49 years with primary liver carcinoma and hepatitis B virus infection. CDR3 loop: CASSYIMNTEAFF. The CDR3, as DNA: TGTGCCAGCAGTTACATTATGAACACTGAAGCTTTCTTT.